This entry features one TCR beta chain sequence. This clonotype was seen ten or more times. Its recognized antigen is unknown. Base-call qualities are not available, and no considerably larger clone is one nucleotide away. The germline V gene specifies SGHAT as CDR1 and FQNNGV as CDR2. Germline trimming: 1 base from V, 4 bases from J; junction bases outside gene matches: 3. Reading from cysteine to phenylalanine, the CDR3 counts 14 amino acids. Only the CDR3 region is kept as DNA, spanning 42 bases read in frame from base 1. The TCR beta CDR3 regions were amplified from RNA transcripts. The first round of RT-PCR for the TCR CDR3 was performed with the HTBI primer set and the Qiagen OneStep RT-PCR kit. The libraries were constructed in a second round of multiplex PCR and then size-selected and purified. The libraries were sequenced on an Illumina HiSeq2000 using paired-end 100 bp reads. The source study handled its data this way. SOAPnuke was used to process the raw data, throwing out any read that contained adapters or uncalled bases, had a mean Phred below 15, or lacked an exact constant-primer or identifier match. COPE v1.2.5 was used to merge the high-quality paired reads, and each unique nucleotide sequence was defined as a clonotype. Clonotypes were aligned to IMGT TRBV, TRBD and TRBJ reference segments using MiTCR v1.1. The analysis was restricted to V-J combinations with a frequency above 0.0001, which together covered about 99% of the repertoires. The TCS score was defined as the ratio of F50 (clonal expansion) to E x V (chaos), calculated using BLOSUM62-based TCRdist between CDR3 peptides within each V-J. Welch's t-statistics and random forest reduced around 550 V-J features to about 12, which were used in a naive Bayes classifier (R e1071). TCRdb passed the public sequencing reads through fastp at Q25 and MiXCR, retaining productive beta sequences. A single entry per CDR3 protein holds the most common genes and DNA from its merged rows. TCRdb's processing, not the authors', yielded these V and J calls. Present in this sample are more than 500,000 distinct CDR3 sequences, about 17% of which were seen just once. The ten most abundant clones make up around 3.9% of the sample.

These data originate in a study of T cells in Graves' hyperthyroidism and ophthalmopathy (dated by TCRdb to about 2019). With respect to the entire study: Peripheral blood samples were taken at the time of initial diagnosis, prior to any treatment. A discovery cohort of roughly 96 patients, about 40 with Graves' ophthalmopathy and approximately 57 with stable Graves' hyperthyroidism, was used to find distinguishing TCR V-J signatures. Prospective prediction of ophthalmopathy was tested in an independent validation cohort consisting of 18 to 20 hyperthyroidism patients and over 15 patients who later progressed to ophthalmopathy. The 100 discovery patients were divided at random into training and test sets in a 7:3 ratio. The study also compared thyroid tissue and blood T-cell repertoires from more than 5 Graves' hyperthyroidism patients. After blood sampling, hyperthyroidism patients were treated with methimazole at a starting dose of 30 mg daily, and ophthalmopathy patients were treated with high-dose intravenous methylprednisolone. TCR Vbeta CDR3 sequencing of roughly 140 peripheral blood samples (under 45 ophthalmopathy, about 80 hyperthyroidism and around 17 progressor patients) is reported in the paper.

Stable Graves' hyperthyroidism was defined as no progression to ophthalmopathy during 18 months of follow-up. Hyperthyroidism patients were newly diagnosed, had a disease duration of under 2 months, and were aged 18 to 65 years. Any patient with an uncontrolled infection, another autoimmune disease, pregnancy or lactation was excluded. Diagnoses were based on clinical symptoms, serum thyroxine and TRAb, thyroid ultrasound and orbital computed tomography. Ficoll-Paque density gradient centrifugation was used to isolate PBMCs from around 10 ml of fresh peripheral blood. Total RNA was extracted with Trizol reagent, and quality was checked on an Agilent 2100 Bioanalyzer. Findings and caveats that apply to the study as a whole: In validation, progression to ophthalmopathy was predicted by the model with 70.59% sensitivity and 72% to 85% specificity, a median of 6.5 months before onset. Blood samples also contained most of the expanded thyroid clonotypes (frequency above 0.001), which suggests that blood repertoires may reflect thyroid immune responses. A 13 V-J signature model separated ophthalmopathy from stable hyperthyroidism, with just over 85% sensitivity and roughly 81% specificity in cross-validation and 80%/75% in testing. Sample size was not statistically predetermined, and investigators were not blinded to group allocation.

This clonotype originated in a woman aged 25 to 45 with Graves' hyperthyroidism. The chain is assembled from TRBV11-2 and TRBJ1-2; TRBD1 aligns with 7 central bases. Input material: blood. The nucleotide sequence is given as TGTGCCAGCAGCTTAGTAGGGGGCGGCTATGGCTACACCTTC. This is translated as CASSLVGGGYGYTF.